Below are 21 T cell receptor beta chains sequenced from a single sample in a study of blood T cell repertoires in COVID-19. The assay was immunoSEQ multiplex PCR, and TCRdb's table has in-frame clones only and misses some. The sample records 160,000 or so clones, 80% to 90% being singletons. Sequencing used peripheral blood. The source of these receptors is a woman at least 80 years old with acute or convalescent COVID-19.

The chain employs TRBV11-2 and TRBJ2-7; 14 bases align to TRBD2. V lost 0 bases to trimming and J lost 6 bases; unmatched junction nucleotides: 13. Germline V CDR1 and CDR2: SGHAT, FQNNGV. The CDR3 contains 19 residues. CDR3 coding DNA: TGTGCCAGCAGCTTAGAAATGATGACTAGCGGGGGGGTCCCTTTCGAGCAGTACTTC. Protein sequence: CASSLEMMTSGGVPFEQYF.

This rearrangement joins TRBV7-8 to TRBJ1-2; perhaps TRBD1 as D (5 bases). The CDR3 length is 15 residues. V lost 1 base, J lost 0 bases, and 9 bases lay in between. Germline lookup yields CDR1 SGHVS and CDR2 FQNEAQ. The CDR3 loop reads CASSLGQPANYGYTF. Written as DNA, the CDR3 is TGTGCCAGCAGCTTAGGACAGCCAGCTAACTATGGCTACACCTTC.

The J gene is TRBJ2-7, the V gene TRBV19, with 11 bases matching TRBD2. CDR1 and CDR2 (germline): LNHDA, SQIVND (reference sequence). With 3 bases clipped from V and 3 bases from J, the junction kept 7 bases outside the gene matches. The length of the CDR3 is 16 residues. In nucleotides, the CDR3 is TGTGCCAGTAGTATGGGGACTAGCGGTCGCTTCTACGAGCAGTACTTC. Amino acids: CASSMGTSGRFYEQYF.

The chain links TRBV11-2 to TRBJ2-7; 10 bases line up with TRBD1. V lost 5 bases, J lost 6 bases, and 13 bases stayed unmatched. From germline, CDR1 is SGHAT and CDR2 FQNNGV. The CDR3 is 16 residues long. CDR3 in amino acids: CASSAQSGQGGREQYF. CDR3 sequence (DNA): TGTGCCAGCAGCGCGCAATCTGGACAGGGGGGCCGCGAGCAGTACTTC.

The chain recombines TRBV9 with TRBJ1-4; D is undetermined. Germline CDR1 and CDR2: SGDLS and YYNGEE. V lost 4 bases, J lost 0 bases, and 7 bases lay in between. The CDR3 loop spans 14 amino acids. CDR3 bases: TGTGCCAGCAGCAGCCATGCAACTAATGAAAAACTGTTTTTT. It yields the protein CASSSHATNEKLFF.

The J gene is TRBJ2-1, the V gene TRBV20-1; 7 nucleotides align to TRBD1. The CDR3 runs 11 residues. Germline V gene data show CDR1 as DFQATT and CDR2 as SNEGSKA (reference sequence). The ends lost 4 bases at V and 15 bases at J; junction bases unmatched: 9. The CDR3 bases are TGCAGTGCTAAACAGGGGCTACAATCGTTCTTC. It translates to CSAKQGLQSFF.

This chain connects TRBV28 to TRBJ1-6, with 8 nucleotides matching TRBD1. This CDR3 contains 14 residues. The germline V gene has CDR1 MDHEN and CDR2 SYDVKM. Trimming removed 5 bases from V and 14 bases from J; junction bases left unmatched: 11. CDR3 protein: CASSHRDRPESLHF. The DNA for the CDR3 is TGTGCCAGCAGTCACCGGGACAGGCCAGAGTCCCTCCACTTT. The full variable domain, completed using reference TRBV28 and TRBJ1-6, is DVKVTQSSRYLVKRTGEKVFLECVQDMDHENMFWYRQDPGLGLRLIYFSYDVKMKEKGDIPEGYSVSREKKERFSLILESASTNQTSMYLCASSHRDRPESLHFGNGTRLTVT.

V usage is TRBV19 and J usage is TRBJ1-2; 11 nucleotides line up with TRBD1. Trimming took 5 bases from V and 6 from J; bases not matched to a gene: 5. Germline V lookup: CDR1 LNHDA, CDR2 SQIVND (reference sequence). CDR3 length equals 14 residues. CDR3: CASSLRTGGNGYTF. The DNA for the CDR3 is TGTGCCAGTAGTCTCAGGACAGGGGGCAATGGCTACACCTTC.

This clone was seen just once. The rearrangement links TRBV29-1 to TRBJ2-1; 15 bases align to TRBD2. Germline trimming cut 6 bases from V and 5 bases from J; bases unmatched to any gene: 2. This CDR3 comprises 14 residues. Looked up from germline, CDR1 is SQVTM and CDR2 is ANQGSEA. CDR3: CSVRTSGGDNEQFF. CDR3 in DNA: TGCAGCGTCCGGACTAGCGGGGGGGACAATGAGCAGTTCTTC.

CDR3 loop: CASSEQGGRTEAFF. The CDR3 DNA sequence: TGTGCCAGCAGTGAACAGGGAGGCCGCACTGAAGCTTTCTTT. The chain carries TRBV6-1 and TRBJ1-1; D possibly corresponds to TRBD1 (5 bases). The ends were cut back, 2 bases at V and 4 bases at J, with 11 bases in the middle. The CDR3 loop spans 14 amino acids. Germline lookup yields CDR1 MNHNS and CDR2 SASEGT.

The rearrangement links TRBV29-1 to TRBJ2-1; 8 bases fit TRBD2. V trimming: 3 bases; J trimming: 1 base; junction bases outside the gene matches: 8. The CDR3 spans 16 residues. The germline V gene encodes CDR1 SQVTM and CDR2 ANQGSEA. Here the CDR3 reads CSVEGSAGGSYNEQFF. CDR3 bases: TGCAGCGTTGAGGGGAGCGCGGGGGGTTCCTACAATGAGCAGTTCTTC.

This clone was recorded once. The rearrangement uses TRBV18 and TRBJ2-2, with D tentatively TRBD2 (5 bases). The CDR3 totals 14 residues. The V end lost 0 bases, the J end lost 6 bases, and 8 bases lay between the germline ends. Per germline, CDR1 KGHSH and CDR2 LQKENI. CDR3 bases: TGTGCCAGCTCACCACCGAGGGAACCCGGGGAGCTGTTTTTT. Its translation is CASSPPREPGELFF.

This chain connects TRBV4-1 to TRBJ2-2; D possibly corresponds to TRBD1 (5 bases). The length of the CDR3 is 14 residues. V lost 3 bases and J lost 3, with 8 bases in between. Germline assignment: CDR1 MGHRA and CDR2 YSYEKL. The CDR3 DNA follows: TGCGCCAGCAGCCAGGGGCGCTACACCGGGGAGCTGTTTTTT. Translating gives CASSQGRYTGELFF.

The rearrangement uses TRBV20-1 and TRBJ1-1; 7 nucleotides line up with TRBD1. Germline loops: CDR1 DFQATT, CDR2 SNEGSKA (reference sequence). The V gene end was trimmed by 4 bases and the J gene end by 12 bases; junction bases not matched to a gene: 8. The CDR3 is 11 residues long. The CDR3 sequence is CSANKGGVTFF. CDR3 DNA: TGCAGTGCTAATAAAGGGGGCGTAACTTTCTTT.

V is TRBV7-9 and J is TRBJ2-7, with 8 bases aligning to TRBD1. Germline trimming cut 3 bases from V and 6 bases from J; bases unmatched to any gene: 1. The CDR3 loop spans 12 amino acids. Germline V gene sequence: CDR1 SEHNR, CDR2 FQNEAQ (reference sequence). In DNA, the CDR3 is TGTGCCAGCAGCTTGGGGACAGGCGAGCAGTACTTC. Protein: CASSLGTGEQYF. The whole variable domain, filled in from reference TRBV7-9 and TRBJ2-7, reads DTGVSQNPRHKITKRGQNVTFRCDPISEHNRLYWYRQTLGQGPEFLTYFQNEAQLEKSRLLSDRFSAERPKGSFSTLEIQRTEQGDSAMYLCASSLGTGEQYFGPGTRLTVT.

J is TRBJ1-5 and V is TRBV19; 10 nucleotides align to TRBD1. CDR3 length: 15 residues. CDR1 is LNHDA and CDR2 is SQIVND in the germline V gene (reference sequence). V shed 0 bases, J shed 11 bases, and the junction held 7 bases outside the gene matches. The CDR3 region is CASSIDGTGESAQHF. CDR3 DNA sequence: TGTGCCAGTAGTATAGACGGGACAGGGGAATCAGCCCAGCATTTT. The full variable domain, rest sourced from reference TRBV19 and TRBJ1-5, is DGGITQSPKYLFRKEGQNVTLSCEQNLNHDAMYWYRQDPGQGLRLIYYSQIVNDFQKGDIAEGYSVSREKKESFPLTVTSAQKNPTAFYLCASSIDGTGESAQHFGDGTRLSIL.

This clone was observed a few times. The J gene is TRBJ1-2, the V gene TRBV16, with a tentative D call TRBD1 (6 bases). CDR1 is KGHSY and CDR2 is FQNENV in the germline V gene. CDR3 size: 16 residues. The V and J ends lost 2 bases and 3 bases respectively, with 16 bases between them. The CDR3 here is CASSQRAQGRHYGYTF. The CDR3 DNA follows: TGTGCCAGCAGCCAACGAGCGCAGGGGCGGCACTATGGCTACACCTTC.

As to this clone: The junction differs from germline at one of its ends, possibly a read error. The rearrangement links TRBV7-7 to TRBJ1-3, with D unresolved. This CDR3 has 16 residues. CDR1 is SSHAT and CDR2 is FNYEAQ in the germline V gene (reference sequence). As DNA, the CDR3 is TGTGCTAGCAGCTTAGTTCGGACTGGAGGGCCGGACACCATATATTTT. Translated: CASSLVRTGGPDTIYF.

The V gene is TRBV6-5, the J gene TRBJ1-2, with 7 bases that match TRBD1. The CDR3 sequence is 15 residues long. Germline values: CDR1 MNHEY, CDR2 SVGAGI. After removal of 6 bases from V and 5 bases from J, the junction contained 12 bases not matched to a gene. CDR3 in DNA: TGTGCCAGCAGCCCCGGACAGGCGAGGGCTTATGGCTACACCTTC. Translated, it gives CASSPGQARAYGYTF.

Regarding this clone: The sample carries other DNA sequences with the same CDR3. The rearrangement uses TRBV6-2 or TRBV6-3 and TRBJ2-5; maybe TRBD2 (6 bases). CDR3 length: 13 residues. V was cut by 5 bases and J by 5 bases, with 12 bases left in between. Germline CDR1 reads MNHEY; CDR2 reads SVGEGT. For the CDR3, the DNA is TGTGCCAGCAGTGATACGGGGGTCGAGACCCAGTACTTC. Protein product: CASSDTGVETQYF.

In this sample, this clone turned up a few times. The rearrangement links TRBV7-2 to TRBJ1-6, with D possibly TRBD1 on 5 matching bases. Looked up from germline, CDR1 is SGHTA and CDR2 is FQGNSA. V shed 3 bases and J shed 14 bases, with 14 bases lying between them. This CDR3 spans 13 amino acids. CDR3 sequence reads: CASSLGSREALHF. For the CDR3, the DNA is TGTGCCAGCAGCTTGGGGAGCAGGGAGGCCCTCCACTTT.